These 14 T cell receptor beta chains originate from one sample sequenced in a study of T cells in women clearing cervical HPV infection. Repertoires were generated with immunoSEQ multiplex PCR, while TCRdb's copy carries only in-frame clones and drops some. This sample's clone table lists tens of thousands of clones. Sequencing input: blood buffy coat. These receptors came from a woman between 18 and 69 years old with a cervical HPV16 infection that either progressed to CIN3+ or cleared (not recorded which).

For this clone: Read sequence stops 3 residues before the CDR3 end, and the germline J gene provides the missing end. The chain carries TRBV7-2 and TRBJ2-7; D possibly corresponds to TRBD1 (6 bases). This CDR3 spans 14 amino acids. Germline CDR1 SGHTA, CDR2 FQGNSA. Between the trimmed V and J ends, which lost 1 base and 2 bases, there was a span of 9 bases. The covered CDR3 bases are TGTGCCAGCAGCTTAGTTAAGGGGGCCTACGAG. It codes for CASSLVKGAYE. The full CDR3 reads CASSLVKGAYEQYF.

Regarding this clone: The read is 3 residues too short to cover the CDR3 end, so that end is filled in from the germline J gene. The rearrangement links TRBV7-9 to TRBJ2-3; possibly TRBD1 for D (6 bases). This CDR3 comprises 15 residues. Germline CDR1 is SEHNR and CDR2 is FQNEAQ (reference sequence). The DNA read from the CDR3 is TGTGCCAGCAGCTTAGGGATGGGACAAGAAGAGACG. Translation: CASSLGMGQEET. The whole CDR3 protein is CASSLGMGQEETQYF.

With regard to this clone: The read gets to within 3 residues of the CDR3 end, and the germline J gene fills in the rest. This chain uses TRBV29-1 with TRBJ1-2; 9 positions agree with TRBD1. Germline V gene data show CDR1 as SQVTM and CDR2 as ANQGSEA. The CDR3 runs to 13 residues. The chain's CDR3 is CSVAGTGFRGYTF. The covered CDR3 bases are TGCAGCGTAGCCGGGACAGGGTTTAGGGGC.

Comment on this clone: The read gets to within 3 residues of the CDR3 end, and the germline J gene fills in the rest. This chain joins TRBV29-1 and TRBJ1-3; D may be TRBD1 (5 bases). V was clipped by 7 bases and J by 0 bases, with 10 bases between them. The CDR3 is 13 residues long. Germline assignment: CDR1 SQVTM and CDR2 ANQGSEA. The covered CDR3 bases are TGCAGCGGATCCAGGGACTCTGGAAACACC. Its translation is CSGSRDSGNT. The CDR3 in full is CSGSRDSGNTIYF. Together with reference TRBV29-1 and TRBJ1-3, the CDR3 gives the full variable domain: SAVISQKPSRDICQRGTSLTIQCQVDSQVTMMFWYRQQPGQSLTLIATANQGSEATYESGFVIDKFPISRPNLTFSTLTVSNMSPEDSSIYLCSGSRDSGNTIYFGEGSWLTVV.

Worth noting for this clone: The CDR3 extends 3 residues past the end of the read, so its final part is completed from the germline J gene. The chain recombines TRBV29-1 with TRBJ2-7, with TRBD1 matching over 7 bases. This CDR3 is 13 amino acids long. Trimming at V came to 7 bases and at J to 3 bases, leaving 9 bases not matched to a gene. Germline CDR1 SQVTM, CDR2 ANQGSEA. The part of the CDR3 DNA that was read is TGCAGCGCTCTAGGACAGGCGTACTACGAG. Its protein is CSALGQAYYE. The whole CDR3 protein reads CSALGQAYYEQYF.

Remarks on this clone: The CDR3 end is not reached by the read, which stops 3 residues before it; the germline J gene fills it in. V is TRBV7-9 and J is TRBJ1-1; 8 positions match TRBD1. Germline CDR1 is SEHNR and CDR2 is FQNEAQ (reference sequence). This CDR3 is 13 amino acids long. CDR3 region: CASSFGQGYEAFF. The DNA read from the CDR3 is TGTGCCAGCAGTTTTGGACAGGGCTACGAA.

A word on this clone: One end of the junction does not line up with germline, which may come from a read error. With the read ending 3 residues before the CDR3 end, the germline J gene is used to fill in that end. The V gene is TRBV30, the J gene TRBJ2-3; 9 bases are shared with TRBD1. CDR1 is GTSNPN, CDR2 SVGIG, per germline (reference sequence). The CDR3 totals 15 residues. The CDR3 here is CACTFGTGFSETQYF. CDR3 DNA (partial): TGTGCCTGCACCTTCGGGACAGGGTTTTCAGAGACG.

In regard to this clone: One end of the junction fails to match germline, which may point to a read error. Sequencing ends 3 residues short of the CDR3 end; the germline J gene provides the rest. The J gene is TRBJ2-5, the V gene TRBV18; 7 nucleotides match TRBD1. This CDR3 comprises 13 residues. The germline V gene encodes CDR1 KGHSH and CDR2 LQKENI. The covered CDR3 bases are TGTTCCAGCTCTATACAGGGGCGAGAGACC. Translating gives CSSSIQGRET. In full, the CDR3 is CSSSIQGRETQYF. Looking up the rest from reference TRBV18 and TRBJ2-5 gives the full variable domain: NAGVMQNPRHLVRRRGQEARLRCSPMKGHSHVYWYRQLPEEGLKFMVYLQKENIIDESGMPKERFSAEFPKEGPSILRIQQVVRGDSAAYFCSSSIQGRETQYFGPGTRLLVL.

To note about this clone: The observed sequence ends 3 residues before the CDR3 terminus, with the missing tail filled in from the germline J gene. This rearrangement joins TRBV7-6 to TRBJ2-7; D may be TRBD2 (6 bases). The germline CDR1 and CDR2 sequences are SGHVS and FNYEAQ. Deletions cut 5 bases from V and 6 bases from J, with 20 bases between. The CDR3 totals 15 residues. This CDR3 reads CASSLGGEEFREQYF. The CDR3 DNA, read in part, is TGTGCCAGCAGCCTCGGGGGAGAGGAATTTCGCGAG. Using reference TRBV7-6 and TRBJ2-7 for the parts outside the CDR3, the full variable domain is GAGVSQSPRYKVTKRGQDVALRCDPISGHVSLYWYRQALGQGPEFLTYFNYEAQQDKSGLPNDRFSAERPEGSISTLTIQRTEQRDSAMYRCASSLGGEEFREQYFGPGTRLTVT.

Concerning this clone: The read finishes 3 residues shy of the CDR3 end, and the germline J gene is used to complete it. V usage is TRBV20-1 and J usage is TRBJ2-3; tentative D call: TRBD2 (6 bases). CDR3 size: 16 residues. V shed 3 bases and J shed 7 bases, with 23 bases lying between them. Germline values: CDR1 DFQATT, CDR2 SNEGSKA (reference sequence). CDR3: CSASFEGGELKNTQYF. Partial CDR3 DNA: TGCAGTGCTAGCTTTGAGGGCGGGGAGCTAAAAAATACG.

The CDR3 reads CSVEMGATGELFF. Incomplete CDR3 DNA: TGCAGCGTTGAAATGGGGGCGACCGGGGAG. The chain recombines TRBV29-1 with TRBJ2-2; tentatively, D is TRBD1 (6 bases). The read comes to an end 3 residues before the CDR3 does, leaving the germline J gene to fill in the end. Germline V gives CDR1 SQVTM, CDR2 ANQGSEA. V lost 2 bases and J 5 bases, leaving 9 bases between the germline ends. The CDR3 extends over 13 amino acids.

As to this clone: With the read ending 3 residues before the CDR3 end, the germline J gene is used to fill in that end. The V and J genes are TRBV7-3 and TRBJ2-5, with 11 bases lining up with TRBD2. Germline CDR1 is SGHTA and CDR2 is FQGTGA. V was clipped by 11 bases and J by 5 bases; unmatched bases: 13. The CDR3 contains 15 residues. CDR3 DNA (partial): TGTGCCGAAGGGGTGACTAGCGGGATTCGGGAGACC. It specifies CAEGVTSGIRET. In full, the CDR3 reads CAEGVTSGIRETQYF.

Comment on this clone: The CDR3 extends 3 residues past the end of the read, so its final part is completed from the germline J gene. The chain links TRBV7-9 to TRBJ2-3; the match to TRBD1 covers 9 bases. Germline loops: CDR1 SEHNR, CDR2 FQNEAQ (reference sequence). The CDR3 sequence is 15 residues long. This CDR3 reads CASSSIQGARETQYF. The part of the CDR3 DNA that was read is TGTGCCAGCAGCTCAATACAGGGGGCTCGGGAGACG. Complete variable domain (other parts from reference TRBV7-9 and TRBJ2-3): DTGVSQNPRHKITKRGQNVTFRCDPISEHNRLYWYRQTLGQGPEFLTYFQNEAQLEKSRLLSDRFSAERPKGSFSTLEIQRTEQGDSAMYLCASSSIQGARETQYFGPGTRLTVL.

Comment on this clone: The read comes to an end 3 residues before the CDR3 does, leaving the germline J gene to fill in the end. This sequence joins TRBV12-3 or TRBV12-4 and TRBJ1-4; unclear D gene. V lost 5 bases and J lost 0, with 10 bases in between. The CDR3 is made up of 15 amino acids. The DNA read from the CDR3 is TGTGCCAGCAGTCCTCAAAGCGCAACTAATGAAAAA. Translating gives CASSPQSATNEK. The CDR3 in full is CASSPQSATNEKLFF.